The clone carrying this TCR beta chain was picked up a small number of times. This CDR3 spans 15 amino acids. V was pared by 7 bases and J by 3 bases, with 17 bases between. CDR1 and CDR2 from the germline V gene are LNHDA and SQIVND (reference sequence). TCRdb passed the RT-PCR reads through MiXCR, listing each CDR3 protein once. The repertoire includes hundreds of thousands of distinct CDR3 sequences, 13% to 15% of them detected once, and roughly 3.9% sits in the top ten. The clonotype originates from a female donor in good health, serving as a healthy control. V and J are TRBV19 and TRBJ2-3; D unresolved. Material for sequencing was memory CD4+ T cells from blood. CDR3 sequence: CASTLDGRYTDTQYF. For the CDR3, the DNA is TGTGCCAGTACCCTAGACGGGCGTTATACAGATACGCAGTATTTT.